This TCR beta chain derives from a study of shared clonotypes between healthy human individuals. The ends were cut back, 1 base at V and 7 bases at J, with 11 bases in the middle. The CDR3 is made up of 14 amino acids. From germline, CDR1 is LGHNA and CDR2 YNFKEQ. Using immunoSEQ multiplex PCR, the repertoire was profiled, and TCRdb retains in-frame clones only, with some absent. This sample carries fewer than 150,000 clones, about two thirds of them seen once, and the ten largest clones take around 23%. General study findings and limits: Sequencing depth was expected to influence donor clonotype sharing. Lower generation probabilities were found for non-shared clonotypes than for those shared by all four donors. The study generally estimated greater richness for naive than memory subsets. Naive CD4 clonotypes overlapped across several donors at approximately 5.5%.

About this clone: Its target is unknown.

The source is a young woman in good health. The material sequenced was memory CD8+ T cells sorted from blood. Regarding subset: CD45RO+ cells pooled with CCR7-negative TemRA cells. The chain is built from TRBV4-2 and TRBJ1-3, with a tentative D call TRBD1 (5 bases). The CDR3 bases are TGTGCCAGCAGCCAAGTGGGGGGTACCAACACCATATATTTT. It codes for CASSQVGGTNTIYF.